The clone carrying this T cell receptor (beta chain) has a count of ten or more. The antigen is undetermined. The entry originates in a study of T cells after yellow fever vaccination. In TCRdb, the 5' RACE reads were re-called with MiXCR into one record per CDR3 protein. The data show some 350,000 distinct CDR3 sequences, with under 5% seen just once and about 24% held by the top ten. The CDR3 length is 15 residues. Germline V gives CDR1 SGHTA, CDR2 FQGTGA. V lost 1 base, J lost 4 bases, and 13 bases lay in between. Broader study findings: Some clonotypes were seen in both the CD4 and the CD8 compartments. These made up a small share and likely arose from convergent recombination.

This rearrangement joins TRBV7-3 to TRBJ2-5; D is uncertain. The origin of this receptor is a man younger than 30 who received the YFV17D yellow fever vaccine. The sequenced sample was PBMCs, obtained 5 days after the yellow fever booster vaccination. CDR3 residues: CASSLIGLDGETQYF. The CDR3 DNA reads TGTGCCAGCAGCTTAATAGGGCTGGATGGAGAGACCCAGTACTTC.